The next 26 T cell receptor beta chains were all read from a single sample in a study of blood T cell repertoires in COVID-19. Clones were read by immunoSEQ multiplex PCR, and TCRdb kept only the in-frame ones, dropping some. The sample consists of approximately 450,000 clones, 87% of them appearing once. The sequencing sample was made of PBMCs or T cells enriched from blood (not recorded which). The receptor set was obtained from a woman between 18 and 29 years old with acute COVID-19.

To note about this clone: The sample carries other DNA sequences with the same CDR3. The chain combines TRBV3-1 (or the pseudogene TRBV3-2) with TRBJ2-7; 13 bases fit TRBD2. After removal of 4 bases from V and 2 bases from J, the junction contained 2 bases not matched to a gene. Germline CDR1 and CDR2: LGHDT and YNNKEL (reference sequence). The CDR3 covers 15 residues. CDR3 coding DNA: TGTGCCAGCAGCCGAGGACTAGCGGGAGCCTACGAGCAGTACTTC. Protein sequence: CASSRGLAGAYEQYF.

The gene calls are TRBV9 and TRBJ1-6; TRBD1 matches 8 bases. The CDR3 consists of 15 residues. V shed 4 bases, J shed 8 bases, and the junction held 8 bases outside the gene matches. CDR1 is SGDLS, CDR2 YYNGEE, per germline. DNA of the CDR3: TGTGCCAGCAGCCCCCTAGACAGGGGCTATTCACCCCTCCACTTT. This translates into CASSPLDRGYSPLHF.

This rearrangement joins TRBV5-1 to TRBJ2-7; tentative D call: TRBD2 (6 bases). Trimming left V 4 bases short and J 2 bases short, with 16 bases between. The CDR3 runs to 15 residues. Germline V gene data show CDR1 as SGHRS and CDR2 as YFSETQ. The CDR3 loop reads CASSLYSGRAYEQYF. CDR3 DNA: TGCGCCAGCAGCCTTTATAGCGGAAGGGCCTACGAGCAGTACTTC.

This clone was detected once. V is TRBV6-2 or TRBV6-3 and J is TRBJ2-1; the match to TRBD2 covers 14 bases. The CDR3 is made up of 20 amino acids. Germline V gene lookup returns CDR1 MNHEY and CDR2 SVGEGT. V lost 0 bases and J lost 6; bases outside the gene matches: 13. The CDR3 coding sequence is TGTGCCAGCAGTTACTCGTATCCCCGACTAGCGGGAGGGCCTGTCAATGAGCAGTTCTTC. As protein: CASSYSYPRLAGGPVNEQFF.

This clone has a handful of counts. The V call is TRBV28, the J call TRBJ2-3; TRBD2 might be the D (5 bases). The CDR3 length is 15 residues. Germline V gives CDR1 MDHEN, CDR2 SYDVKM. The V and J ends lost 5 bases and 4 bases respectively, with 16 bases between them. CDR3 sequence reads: CASSPPGKSADTQYF. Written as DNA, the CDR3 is TGTGCCAGCAGTCCCCCCGGGAAGTCCGCAGATACGCAGTATTTT.

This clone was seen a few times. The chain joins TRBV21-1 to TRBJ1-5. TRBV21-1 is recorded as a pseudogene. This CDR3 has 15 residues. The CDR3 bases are TGTGCCAGCAGCAAAGAGAGCGGGGGCCGACAGCCCCAGCATTTT. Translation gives CASSKESGGRQPQHF.

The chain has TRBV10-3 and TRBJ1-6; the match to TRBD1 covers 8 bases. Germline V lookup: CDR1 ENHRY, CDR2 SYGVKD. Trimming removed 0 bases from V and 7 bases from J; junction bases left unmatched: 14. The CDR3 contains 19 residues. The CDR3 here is CAISESPRGPESVNSPLHF. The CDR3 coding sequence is TGTGCCATCAGTGAGTCGCCCAGGGGGCCTGAATCGGTGAATTCACCCCTCCACTTT.

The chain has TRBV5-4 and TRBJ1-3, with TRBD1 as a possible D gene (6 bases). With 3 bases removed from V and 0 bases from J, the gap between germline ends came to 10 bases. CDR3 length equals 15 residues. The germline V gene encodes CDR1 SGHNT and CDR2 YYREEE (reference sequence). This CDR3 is CASSSGQRSGNTIYF. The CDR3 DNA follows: TGTGCCAGCAGCTCCGGACAGCGCTCTGGAAACACCATATATTTT. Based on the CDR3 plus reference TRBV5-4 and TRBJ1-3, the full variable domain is ETGVTQSPTHLIKTRGQQVTLRCSSQSGHNTVSWYQQALGQGPQFIFQYYREEENGRGNFPPRFSGLQFPNYSSELNVNALELDDSALYLCASSSGQRSGNTIYFGEGSWLTVV.

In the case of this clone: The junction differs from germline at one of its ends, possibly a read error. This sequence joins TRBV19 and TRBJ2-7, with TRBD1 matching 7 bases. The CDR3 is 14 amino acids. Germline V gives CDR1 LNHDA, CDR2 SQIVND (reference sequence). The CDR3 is CASSPTGMGYEPYF. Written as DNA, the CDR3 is TGTGCCAGTAGTCCGACAGGGATGGGCTACGAGCCGTACTTC.

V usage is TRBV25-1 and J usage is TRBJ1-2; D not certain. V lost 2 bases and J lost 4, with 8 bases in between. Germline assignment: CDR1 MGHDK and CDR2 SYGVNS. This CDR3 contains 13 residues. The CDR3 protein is CASSERVSYGYTF. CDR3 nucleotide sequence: TGTGCCAGCAGTGAACGGGTTAGCTATGGCTACACCTTC.

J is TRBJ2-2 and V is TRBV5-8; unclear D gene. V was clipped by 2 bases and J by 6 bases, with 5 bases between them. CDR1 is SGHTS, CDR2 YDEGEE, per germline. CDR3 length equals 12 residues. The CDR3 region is CASSFSAGELFF. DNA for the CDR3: TGTGCCAGCAGCTTTTCTGCCGGGGAGCTGTTTTTT.

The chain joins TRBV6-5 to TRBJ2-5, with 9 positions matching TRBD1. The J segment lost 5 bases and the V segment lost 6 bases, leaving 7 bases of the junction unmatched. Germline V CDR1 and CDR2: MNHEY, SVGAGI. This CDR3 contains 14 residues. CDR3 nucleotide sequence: TGTGCCAGCAGCCCCACTACAGGGGGCGAGACCCAGTACTTC. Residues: CASSPTTGGETQYF.

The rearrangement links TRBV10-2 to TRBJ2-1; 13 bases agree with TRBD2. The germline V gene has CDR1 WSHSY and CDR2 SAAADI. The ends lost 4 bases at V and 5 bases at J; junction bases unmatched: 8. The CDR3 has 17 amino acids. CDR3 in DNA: TGCGCCAGCAGTGCGACTAGCGGGGGGCCCCGGCACAATGAGCAGTTCTTC. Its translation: CASSATSGGPRHNEQFF.

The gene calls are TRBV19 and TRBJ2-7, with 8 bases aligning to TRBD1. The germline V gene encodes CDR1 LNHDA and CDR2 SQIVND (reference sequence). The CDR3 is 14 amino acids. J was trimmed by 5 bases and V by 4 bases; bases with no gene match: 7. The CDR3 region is CASSTGTGGHEQYF. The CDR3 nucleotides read TGTGCCAGTAGTACCGGGACAGGCGGCCACGAGCAGTACTTC.

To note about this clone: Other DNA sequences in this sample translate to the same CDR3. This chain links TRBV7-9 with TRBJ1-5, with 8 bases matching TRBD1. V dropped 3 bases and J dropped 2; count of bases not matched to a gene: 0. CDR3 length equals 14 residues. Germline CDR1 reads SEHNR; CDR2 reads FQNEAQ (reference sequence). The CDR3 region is CASSLTGGNQPQHF. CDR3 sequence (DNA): TGTGCCAGCAGCTTGACAGGGGGCAATCAGCCCCAGCATTTT.

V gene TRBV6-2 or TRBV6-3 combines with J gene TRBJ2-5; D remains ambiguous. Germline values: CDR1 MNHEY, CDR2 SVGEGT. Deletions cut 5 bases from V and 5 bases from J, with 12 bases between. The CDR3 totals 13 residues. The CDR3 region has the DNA TGTGCCAGCAGTCGTCGGGTCGGGGAGACCCAGTACTTC. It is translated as CASSRRVGETQYF.

The CDR3 coding sequence is TGCGCCAGCAGCTTGGGGGACAGGGTAATTGACGAGCAGTACTTC. Translated, it gives CASSLGDRVIDEQYF. This rearrangement joins TRBV5-1 to TRBJ2-7, with TRBD1 matching 9 bases. Germline V CDR1 and CDR2: SGHRS, YFSETQ. The CDR3 runs 15 residues. V shed 0 bases, J shed 5 bases, and the junction held 6 bases outside the gene matches.

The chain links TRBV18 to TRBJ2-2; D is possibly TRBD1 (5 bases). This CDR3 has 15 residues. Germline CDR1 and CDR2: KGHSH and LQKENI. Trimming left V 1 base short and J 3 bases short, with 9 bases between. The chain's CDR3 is CASSPRGSDTGELFF. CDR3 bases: TGTGCCAGCTCACCACGGGGCAGCGACACCGGGGAGCTGTTTTTT. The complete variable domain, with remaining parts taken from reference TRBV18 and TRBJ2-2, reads NAGVMQNPRHLVRRRGQEARLRCSPMKGHSHVYWYRQLPEEGLKFMVYLQKENIIDESGMPKERFSAEFPKEGPSILRIQQVVRGDSAAYFCASSPRGSDTGELFFGEGSRLTVL.

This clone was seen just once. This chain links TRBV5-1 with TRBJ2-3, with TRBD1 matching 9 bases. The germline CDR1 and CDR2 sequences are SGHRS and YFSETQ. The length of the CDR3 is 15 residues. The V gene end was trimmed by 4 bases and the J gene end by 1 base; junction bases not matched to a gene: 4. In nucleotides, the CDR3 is TGCGCCAGCAGCCCGGGACAGGGCGGCACAGATACGCAGTATTTT. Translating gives CASSPGQGGTDTQYF.

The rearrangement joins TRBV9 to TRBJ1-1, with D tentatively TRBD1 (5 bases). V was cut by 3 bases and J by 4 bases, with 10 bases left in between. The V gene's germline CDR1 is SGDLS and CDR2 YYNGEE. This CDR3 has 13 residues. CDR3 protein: CASSETGSTEAFF. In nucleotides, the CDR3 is TGTGCCAGCAGCGAAACAGGATCCACTGAAGCTTTCTTT.

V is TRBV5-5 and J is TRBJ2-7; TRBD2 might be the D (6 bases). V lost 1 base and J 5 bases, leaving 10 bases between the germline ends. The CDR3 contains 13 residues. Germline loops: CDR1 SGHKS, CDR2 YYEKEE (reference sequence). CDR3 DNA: TGTGCCAGCAGCTTGACAAGGACTAACGAGCAGTACTTC. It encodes CASSLTRTNEQYF.

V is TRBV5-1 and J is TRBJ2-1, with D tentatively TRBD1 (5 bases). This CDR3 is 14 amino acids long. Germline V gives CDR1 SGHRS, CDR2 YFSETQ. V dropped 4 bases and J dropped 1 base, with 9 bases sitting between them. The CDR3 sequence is CASSRQSSYNEQFF. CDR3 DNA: TGCGCCAGCAGCCGACAGTCTTCCTACAATGAGCAGTTCTTC.

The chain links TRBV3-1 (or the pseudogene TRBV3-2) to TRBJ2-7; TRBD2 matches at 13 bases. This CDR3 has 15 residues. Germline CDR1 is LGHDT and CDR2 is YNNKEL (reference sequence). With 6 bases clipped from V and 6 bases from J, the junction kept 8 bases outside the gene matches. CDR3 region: CASSFRTSGSAEQYF. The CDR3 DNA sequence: TGTGCCAGCAGTTTTCGGACTAGCGGGAGTGCCGAGCAGTACTTC.

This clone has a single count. The DNA of the CDR3 is TGTGCCAGCAGGGAGGGCTTCCAAGAGACCCAGTACTTC. Translated, it gives CASREGFQETQYF. The gene calls are TRBV6-5 and TRBJ2-5; D possibly corresponds to TRBD2 (6 bases). V dropped 6 bases and J dropped 1 base, with 9 bases sitting between them. The CDR3 is 13 residues long. Germline CDR1 reads MNHEY; CDR2 reads SVGAGI.

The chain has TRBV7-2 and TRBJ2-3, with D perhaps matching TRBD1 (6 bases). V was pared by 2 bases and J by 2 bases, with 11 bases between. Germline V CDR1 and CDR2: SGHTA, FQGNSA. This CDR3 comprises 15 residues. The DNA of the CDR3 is TGTGCCAGCAGCTTATTGAGGGGGTACACAGATACGCAGTATTTT. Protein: CASSLLRGYTDTQYF.

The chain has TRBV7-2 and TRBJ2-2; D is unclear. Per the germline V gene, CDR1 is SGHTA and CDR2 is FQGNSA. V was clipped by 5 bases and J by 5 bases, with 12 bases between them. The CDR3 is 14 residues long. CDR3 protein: CASSTHSRTGELFF. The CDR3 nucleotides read TGTGCCAGCAGCACGCATTCTAGGACCGGGGAGCTGTTTTTT.